The entry below describes one TCR beta chain. Its specificity is not known. The V gene's germline CDR1 is SGHDN and CDR2 FVKESK. The CDR3 totals 16 residues. J lost 5 bases, V lost 1 base, and 7 bases had no gene match. This entry belongs to a study of T cells in localized non-small cell lung cancer. General study results and limits: Sequencing covered just one tumor region, so heterogeneity cannot be ruled out. Appearance in adjacent lung was seen for a median around 60 of the top 100 tumor clones.

Sequenced by immunoSEQ multiplex PCR; TCRdb stores in-frame clones only, minus some. The table lists 30,000 to 35,000 clones, 88% of them singletons, with around 4.2% in the top ten. Sequencing was performed on peripheral blood, taken before any cancer treatment. V is TRBV14 and J is TRBJ1-1; 10 nucleotides line up with TRBD1. This TCR was recovered from a woman aged 40-70 years with stage I lung adenocarcinoma. CDR3: CASSQVPGQGWTEAFF. DNA of the CDR3: TGTGCCAGCAGCCAAGTCCCGGGACAGGGGTGGACTGAAGCTTTCTTT.